This TCR beta chain comes out of a study of T cells in Graves' hyperthyroidism and ophthalmopathy. Study-wide results and caveats: The authors' 13 V-J model separated ophthalmopathy from stable hyperthyroidism. The majority of expanded thyroid clonotypes above 0.001 also appeared in blood.

Regions amplified from RNA transcripts were the TCR beta CDR3 regions. The TCR CDR3 first-round RT-PCR relied on the HTBI primer set. TCRdb itself ran the multiplex PCR reads through MiXCR, one entry per CDR3 protein. The sample includes roughly 45,000 distinct CDR3 sequences, roughly 49% of them seen just once. The sample holds many counts of this clonotype. Antigen: not known. The study enrolled patients aged 18 to 65 with newly diagnosed hyperthyroidism of under 2 months' duration. Specimen: peripheral blood or thyroid tissue (not recorded which). The TCR sequence derives from a woman in her fifties or sixties with Graves' hyperthyroidism.

In nucleotides, the CDR3 is TGTGCCAGCAGCGGACAGGGGGCCGGTGGCTACACCTTC. This sequence encodes CASSGQGAGGYTF. The V gene is TRBV5-8, the J gene TRBJ1-2, with TRBD1 matching 11 bases. The CDR3 totals 13 residues. J was trimmed by 7 bases and V by 4 bases; bases with no gene match: 3. Germline V gives CDR1 SGHTS, CDR2 YDEGEE.